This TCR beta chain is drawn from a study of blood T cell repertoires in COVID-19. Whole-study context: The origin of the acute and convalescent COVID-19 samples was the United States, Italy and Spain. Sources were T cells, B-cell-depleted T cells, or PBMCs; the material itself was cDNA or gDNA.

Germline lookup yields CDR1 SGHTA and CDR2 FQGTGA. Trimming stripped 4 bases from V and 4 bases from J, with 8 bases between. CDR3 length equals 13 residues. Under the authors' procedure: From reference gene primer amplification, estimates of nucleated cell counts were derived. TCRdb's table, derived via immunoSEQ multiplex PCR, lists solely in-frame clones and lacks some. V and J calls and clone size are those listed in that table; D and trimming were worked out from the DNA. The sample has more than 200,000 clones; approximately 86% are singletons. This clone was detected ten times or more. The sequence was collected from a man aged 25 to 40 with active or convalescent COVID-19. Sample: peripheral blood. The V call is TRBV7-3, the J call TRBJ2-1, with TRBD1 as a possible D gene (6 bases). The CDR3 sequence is CASSWGPYNEQFF. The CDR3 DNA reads TGTGCCAGCAGCTGGGGGCCGTACAATGAGCAGTTCTTC.